The source of this T cell receptor beta chain is a study of T cells in Graves' hyperthyroidism and ophthalmopathy. Study observations and caveats: Blood shared most expanded thyroid clonotypes above 0.001.

This clonotype occurred many times. The target antigen is unknown. This may be a read error: a much more frequent sequence differs by one nucleotide. The source material, RNA transcripts, was used to amplify TCR beta CDR3 regions. The TCR CDR3 was amplified in a first-round RT-PCR using the HTBI primer set. Using its own MiXCR run on the multiplex PCR reads, TCRdb lists one record per CDR3 protein. Counted here are some 510,000 distinct CDR3 sequences, 20% occurring once; the ten biggest clones make up more than 25%. From germline, CDR1 is MNHEY and CDR2 SVGAGI. The CDR3 totals 16 residues. The trim removed 2 bases at V and 1 base at J, leaving 3 bases unmatched. PBMCs stemmed from 10 ml fresh peripheral blood.

The origin of this receptor is a man between 18 and 35 years old with Graves' hyperthyroidism. Sequencing was done on a sample of blood. The chain joins TRBV6-5 to TRBJ2-7; 12 nucleotides line up with TRBD1. The CDR3 is CASSYGTGGRSYEQYF. The CDR3 coding sequence is TGTGCCAGCAGTTACGGGACAGGGGGCAGGTCCTACGAGCAGTACTTC.